This T cell receptor beta chain was identified during a study of blood T cells in healthy people across ages. The CDR3 extends over 15 amino acids. Germline V CDR1 and CDR2: SGHTA, FQGNSA. Trimming cost V 1 base and J 3 bases, with 13 bases left between them. Together with a sample-barcoded 5' primer, a J-beta primer mix was included in a second PCR lasting roughly 6 to 12 cycles. TCRdb re-called the 5' RACE reads through MiXCR, storing one row per CDR3 protein. Here the sample spans about 1.4 million distinct CDR3 sequences, 55% to 75% being singletons. The receptor's source is a man aged 18 to 35 in good health. The rearrangement joins TRBV7-2 to TRBJ2-7; D is perhaps TRBD1 or TRBD2 (6 bases each). Sample: blood. DNA for the CDR3: TGTGCCAGCAGCTTAGAAGGAGGGGGAAACTACGAGCAGTACTTC. Amino acids: CASSLEGGGNYEQYF.